This T cell receptor (beta chain) was captured by sequencing in a study of Ad26.COV2.S vaccination and SARS-CoV-2 variants. Study information: Donor had been placed in the Ad26.COV2.S arm of the COV1001 trial.

Repertoires were generated with immunoSEQ multiplex PCR, while TCRdb's copy carries only in-frame clones and drops some. The table records 350,000 to 450,000 clones, about nine tenths of them present only once. Treatment reported: around 19 received Ad26.COV2.S at low or high dose, single or two shots; 5 received placebo; per-sample allocation not given. Day 63 following the first vaccine or placebo injection was when the samples were taken. This CDR3 comprises 16 residues. V lost 0 bases and J 0 bases, leaving 11 bases between the germline ends. Looked up from germline, CDR1 is SGHRS and CDR2 is YFSETQ.

The chain joins TRBV5-1 to TRBJ2-3; possibly TRBD2 for D (6 bases). The TCR was taken from a person between 18 and 59 years old who received the Ad26.COV2.S COVID-19 vaccine or a placebo. The source material was peripheral blood, sampled in a trial of Ad26.COV2.S vaccine versus placebo. CDR3 sequence reads: CASSLGTTLSTDTQYF. The CDR3 DNA sequence: TGCGCCAGCAGCTTGGGGACTACTCTCAGCACAGATACGCAGTATTTT.